This TCR beta chain is drawn from a study of blood T cells in healthy people across ages (dated by TCRdb to the mid-2010s). Looking at the study overall: In model experiments, template switching captured roughly one uniquely barcoded TCR beta cDNA molecule for every two T cells. The study measured age-related changes in TCR beta repertoire diversity using deep sequencing normalized with unique cDNA molecular identifiers. The donors were divided into four age groups: young (average approximately 15 years), middle-aged (approximately 39), aged (about 60) and long-lived (82). To avoid experimental bias, donors of different ages were distributed randomly across sequencing lanes. Two additional independent replicas of 1 million unique cDNA reads from the same blood draw were analyzed for two donors (one aged 18 to 29 and one aged 80 or older).

The receptor library was made with 5' RACE. Sequencing took place on an Illumina HiSeq 2500. A second PCR of roughly 7 to 12 cycles was run with a J-beta primer mix and a sample-barcoded 5' primer. Each TCR beta cDNA molecule received a unique molecular identifier from a template-switch 5' adaptor carrying 12 random nucleotides. At least 2.5 million CDR3-containing paired-end reads were obtained from each sample. All of the RNA was converted into first-strand cDNA using the Mint cDNA synthesis kit, with a TRBC-specific oligonucleotide serving as the primer. Following uracil-DNA glycosylase treatment, a first 18-cycle PCR with universal primers M1SS and BC2_uni_R was performed on all cDNA. Per the original workflow: Normalization of each sample was performed by random selection of 1 million high-quality reads, each carrying a distinct molecular identifier. Instead of being binned into consensus sequences, reads that shared molecular identifiers were thrown out. MiTCR, run with a Q25 quality threshold and the strictest error-elimination algorithm, handled CDR3 identification, clonotype clustering and error correction. Lower-bound total TCR beta diversity was estimated with a nonparametric unseen species model using Euler transformation. Using fastp at Q25 and MiXCR, TCRdb reprocessed the public reads and kept productive beta chains. Rows are combined by CDR3 protein, so each entry shows the most common genes and DNA. TCRdb, not the original authors, processed these V and J calls. The sample table shows about 810,000 distinct CDR3 sequences, and around 34% are seen once. The ten most abundant clones make up 13% of the sample.

Note on this clonotype: It lacks a known antigen. No quality values exist for individual bases; no much larger clone is one base distant.

Systemically healthy Caucasian individuals from Russia, about 38 in total and aged roughly 6 to 100 years, were included as donors. Roughly 9.5 milliliters of peripheral blood were drawn from each donor into EDTA-treated Vacutainer tubes. Ficoll-Paque density-gradient centrifugation was used to isolate PBMCs, with at least 6.5 million per sample. Trizol reagent was used to extract total RNA from PBMCs, with at least 5 micrograms per sample. For every donor, flow cytometry on a PBMC aliquot measured the percentage of naive CD45RAhigh/CD27high T cells. In the germline V gene (reference sequence), CDR1 corresponds to SEHNR and CDR2 to FQNEAQ. Measured from the cysteine to the phenylalanine, the CDR3 is 14 residues long. Left in the record is the CDR3 DNA by itself, 42 bases read in frame from the first base. Overall results and qualifications from the work: Observed TCR beta diversity per million T cells fell roughly linearly with age, and a significant reduction was already apparent by age approximately 40. Observed TCR beta diversity correlated strongly with the percentage of naive T cells measured by flow cytometry. Estimates of total diversity based on one million sequenced T cells were considered lower bounds and underestimates. Because profiling used bulk unsorted PBMCs, naive and antigen-experienced compartments could not be compared conclusively. Compared with the aged group, the long-lived group had more naive CD4+ T cells, fewer expanded clones and increased TCR diversity, a pattern suggesting age selection. Because the CMV infection status of the donors was unknown, age-related changes in expanded clonotypes may potentially have been confounded.

The sequenced sample consisted of blood. The clonotype was recovered from a man younger than 30 in good health. The rearranged chain carries TRBV7-9 and TRBJ2-7, with TRBD1 identical over 7 junction bases. TRBJ2-4 matches the DNA end more closely, so the J call is doubtful. The DNA sequence reads TGTGCCGGCGACCTAGGGGGCTCGAAAAACATTCAGTACTTC. It translates to CAGDLGGSKNIQYF.